A single sample gave rise to the 22 T cell receptor beta chains below, sequenced in a study of cytomegalovirus exposure and HLA in healthy donors. PCR primers comprised 60 Vbeta and 13 Jbeta primers. Produced via immunoSEQ multiplex PCR; TCRdb's table is partial and in-frame only. Seen here are some 100,000 clones, more than 75% observed once, and the top ten hold around 3.8%. The sequenced sample was PBMCs. Receptors originate from a woman between 45 and 65 years old in good health and CMV-seropositive.

This sequence joins TRBV15 and TRBJ2-1, with TRBD2 as a possible D gene (5 bases). CDR1 is LNHNV, CDR2 YYDKDF, per germline (reference sequence). The V end was cut by 2 bases, the J end by 9 bases, with 20 bases between. The CDR3 consists of 16 residues. CDR3 in DNA: TGTGCCACCAGCAGATATAGCCGGGATCCGACCGGTGAGCAGTTCTTC. Its translation is CATSRYSRDPTGEQFF.

The chain carries TRBV7-9 and TRBJ1-1; D uncertain. Germline V gene data show CDR1 as SEHNR and CDR2 as FQNEAQ (reference sequence). This CDR3 is 14 amino acids long. V dropped 5 bases and J dropped 6 bases, with 16 bases sitting between them. This chain's CDR3 is CASSHTGLGAEAFF. The CDR3 DNA follows: TGTGCCAGCAGCCATACCGGGTTAGGCGCTGAAGCTTTCTTT.

The chain joins TRBV4-1 to TRBJ2-7, with a weak D call TRBD2 (5 bases). The CDR3 loop spans 15 amino acids. Germline V gene sequence: CDR1 MGHRA, CDR2 YSYEKL. V was pared by 0 bases and J by 0 bases, with 9 bases between. In DNA form, the CDR3 reads TGCGCCAGCAGCCAAGAAGATGGGAGCTCCTACGAGCAGTACTTC. It encodes CASSQEDGSSYEQYF.

This chain connects TRBV9 to TRBJ1-1, with D perhaps matching TRBD1 (5 bases). The CDR3 consists of 14 residues. Deletions cut 0 bases from V and 6 bases from J, with 12 bases between. Germline V lookup: CDR1 SGDLS, CDR2 YYNGEE. CDR3 nucleotide sequence: TGTGCCAGCAGCGTAGATACGCAGGGTCCTGAAGCTTTCTTT. Residues: CASSVDTQGPEAFF.

DNA of the CDR3: TGTGCCAGCTCACCAGGTCAATTAAGGGAGGAGACTGCTTCAACTAACTATGGCTACACCTTC. Translation: CASSPGQLREETASTNYGYTF. The chain carries TRBV18 and TRBJ1-2, with unresolved D. Germline-derived CDR1 and CDR2 are KGHSH and LQKENI. Trimming took off 2 bases at V and 0 bases at J, with 28 bases between the two ends. This CDR3 has 21 residues.

This sequence joins TRBV7-8 and TRBJ2-3; D ambiguous. The CDR3 spans 16 residues. The germline gives CDR1 SGHVS, CDR2 FQNEAQ. V lost 1 base to trimming and J lost 3 bases, with 14 bases between them. The CDR3 DNA follows: TGTGCCAGCAGCTTAGGGAAGAATCGGAGAACAGATACGCAGTATTTT. Protein: CASSLGKNRRTDTQYF.

The rearrangement links TRBV9 to TRBJ2-7; 11 bases align to TRBD2. The CDR3 length is 15 residues. The germline V gene encodes CDR1 SGDLS and CDR2 YYNGEE. V was pared by 4 bases and J by 1 base, with 4 bases of the junction left unmatched. CDR3 coding DNA: TGTGCCAGCAGCCTGGGACTAGCGGCATCCTACGAGCAGTACTTC. Its protein product is CASSLGLAASYEQYF.

V and J are TRBV6-4 and TRBJ2-2; either TRBD1 or TRBD2 may fit D (6 bases each). Germline-derived CDR1 and CDR2 are MRHNA and SNTAGT. The CDR3 contains 14 residues. The V end lost 4 bases, the J end lost 6 bases, and 12 bases lay between the germline ends. The CDR3 bases are TGTGCCAGCAGTGGCTCAGGGGAGGCCGGGGAGCTGTTTTTT. It specifies CASSGSGEAGELFF.

This clone has a handful of counts. The chain is built from TRBV10-2 and TRBJ1-5; D ambiguous. The germline V gene encodes CDR1 WSHSY and CDR2 SAAADI. There are 16 residues in the CDR3. Between the trimmed V and J ends, which lost 2 bases and 1 base, there was a span of 12 bases. CDR3: CASSEGGGGSNQPQHF. For the CDR3, the DNA is TGCGCCAGCAGTGAGGGTGGAGGTGGGAGCAATCAGCCCCAGCATTTT.

The table lists this clone with a few counts. This chain links TRBV12-5 with TRBJ1-1, with 8 bases identical to TRBD1. Trimming at V came to 6 bases and at J to 4 bases, leaving 7 bases not matched to a gene. The CDR3 totals 14 residues. Germline V gene lookup returns CDR1 LGHNT and CDR2 FRNRAP. The chain's CDR3 is CASGISGGITEAFF. CDR3 nucleotide sequence: TGTGCTAGTGGCATCTCAGGGGGCATCACTGAAGCTTTCTTT.

This chain connects TRBV7-9 to TRBJ2-1, with D perhaps matching TRBD2 (5 bases). V gave up 0 bases and J gave up 10 bases, with 10 bases separating them. The CDR3 has 13 residues. Germline CDR1 is SEHNR and CDR2 is FQNEAQ (reference sequence). This CDR3 is CASSLASAREQFF. CDR3 DNA: TGTGCCAGCAGCTTAGCTAGCGCTCGGGAGCAGTTCTTC.

The chain couples TRBV19 to TRBJ2-3; 7 bases line up with TRBD2. The germline CDR1 and CDR2 sequences are LNHDA and SQIVND (reference sequence). The CDR3 is made up of 14 amino acids. The ends lost 7 bases at V and 8 bases at J; junction bases unmatched: 12. The CDR3, as DNA: TGTGCCAGTAACTCCGGCGGGAGTCGGGTTACGCAGTATTTT. Protein sequence: CASNSGGSRVTQYF.

V usage is TRBV7-9 and J usage is TRBJ1-2; TRBD1 agrees at 7 bases. The germline V gene encodes CDR1 SEHNR and CDR2 FQNEAQ (reference sequence). V dropped 4 bases and J dropped 4; count of bases not matched to a gene: 6. The CDR3 runs to 14 residues. The CDR3 loop reads CASSSTGAAYGYTF. CDR3 sequence (DNA): TGTGCCAGCAGCTCCACAGGGGCCGCCTATGGCTACACCTTC. Filled out from reference TRBV7-9 and TRBJ1-2, the complete variable domain reads DTGVSQNPRHKITKRGQNVTFRCDPISEHNRLYWYRQTLGQGPEFLTYFQNEAQLEKSRLLSDRFSAERPKGSFSTLEIQRTEQGDSAMYLCASSSTGAAYGYTFGSGTRLTVV.

This clone is a singleton in its sample. This rearrangement joins TRBV5-1 to TRBJ1-2; 8 bases line up with TRBD1. Germline V gene data show CDR1 as SGHRS and CDR2 as YFSETQ. The junction had 4 bases not matched to a gene; V was cut back by 6 bases and J by 3 bases. The CDR3 runs to 13 residues. CDR3 nucleotide sequence: TGCGCCAGCAAATTGGGACAGGACTATGGCTACACCTTC. It codes for CASKLGQDYGYTF.

V is TRBV5-1 and J is TRBJ2-5; D not resolved. V lost 0 bases to trimming and J lost 2 bases, with 14 bases between them. The CDR3 extends over 16 amino acids. The germline gives CDR1 SGHRS, CDR2 YFSETQ. The CDR3 sequence is CASSLDLTPVQETQYF. The CDR3 DNA follows: TGCGCCAGCAGCTTGGACCTCACCCCGGTTCAAGAGACCCAGTACTTC. The full variable domain, its missing parts supplied by reference TRBV5-1 and TRBJ2-5, is KAGVTQTPRYLIKTRGQQVTLSCSPISGHRSVSWYQQTPGQGLQFLFEYFSETQRNKGNFPGRFSGRQFSNSRSEMNVSTLELGDSALYLCASSLDLTPVQETQYFGPGTRLLVL.

The chain combines TRBV6-5 with TRBJ1-2; 7 nucleotides line up with TRBD1. Losses at the gene ends were 2 bases for V and 6 bases for J; bases not matched to a gene: 9. This CDR3 comprises 15 residues. Germline lookup yields CDR1 MNHEY and CDR2 SVGAGI. The CDR3 region is CASSYGGTALDGYTF. CDR3 DNA: TGTGCCAGCAGTTACGGAGGGACAGCTCTGGATGGCTACACCTTC.

The genes are TRBV7-9 and TRBJ1-1; D is unclear. The CDR3 is made up of 15 amino acids. V was trimmed by 3 bases and J by 0 bases, leaving 11 bases between them. Germline V CDR1 and CDR2: SEHNR, FQNEAQ (reference sequence). CDR3 nucleotide sequence: TGTGCCAGCAGCTTGGGCAGCTTAATGAACACTGAAGCTTTCTTT. Protein sequence: CASSLGSLMNTEAFF. The variable domain in full, completed from reference TRBV7-9 and TRBJ1-1, reads DTGVSQNPRHKITKRGQNVTFRCDPISEHNRLYWYRQTLGQGPEFLTYFQNEAQLEKSRLLSDRFSAERPKGSFSTLEIQRTEQGDSAMYLCASSLGSLMNTEAFFGQGTRLTVV.

The chain couples TRBV7-6 to TRBJ2-7, with D maybe TRBD1 (5 bases). The V gene lost 4 bases and the J gene lost 2 bases, with 18 bases spanning the gap. Germline lookup yields CDR1 SGHVS and CDR2 FNYEAQ. The CDR3 totals 16 residues. The CDR3 coding sequence is TGTGCCAGCAGCTATAACTTGGCGCAGGGAACCTACGAGCAGTACTTC. This gives the protein CASSYNLAQGTYEQYF.

This clone was detected once. This chain links TRBV18 with TRBJ2-1; 9 positions match TRBD1. The CDR3 length is 17 residues. With V trimmed by 4 bases and J by 8 bases, 15 bases remained unmatched. Germline lookup yields CDR1 KGHSH and CDR2 LQKENI. CDR3 sequence (DNA): TGTGCCAGCTCACAGGACCTACCGGGACAGGGTCAGCATGAGCAGTTCTTC. Translation gives CASSQDLPGQGQHEQFF.

This chain links TRBV28 with TRBJ2-1; TRBD2 matches at 10 bases. Germline trimming cut 6 bases from V and 8 bases from J; bases unmatched to any gene: 10. CDR1 and CDR2 from the germline V gene are MDHEN and SYDVKM. The CDR3 runs 15 residues. The CDR3 loop is CASSLPSGRADEQFF. CDR3 DNA sequence: TGTGCCAGCAGCCTCCCTAGCGGGAGAGCAGATGAGCAGTTCTTC.

The rearrangement uses TRBV27 and TRBJ1-1, with D maybe TRBD1 (6 bases). This CDR3 is built from 14 residues. The germline V gene encodes CDR1 MNHEY and CDR2 SMNVEV (reference sequence). Trimming took 5 bases from V and 1 from J, leaving 11 bases between them. CDR3 in amino acids: CASSTQGSNTEAFF. The CDR3 region has the DNA TGTGCCAGCAGTACACAGGGATCGAACACTGAAGCTTTCTTT.

The rearrangement uses TRBV5-6 and TRBJ2-7; no definite D call. CDR1 is SGHDT, CDR2 YYEEEE, per germline. V was cut by 4 bases and J by 4 bases, with 12 bases left in between. The CDR3 has 13 amino acids. Here the CDR3 DNA reads TGTGCCAGCAGCCTTGCCACAGTTTACGAGCAGTACTTC. Protein product: CASSLATVYEQYF.